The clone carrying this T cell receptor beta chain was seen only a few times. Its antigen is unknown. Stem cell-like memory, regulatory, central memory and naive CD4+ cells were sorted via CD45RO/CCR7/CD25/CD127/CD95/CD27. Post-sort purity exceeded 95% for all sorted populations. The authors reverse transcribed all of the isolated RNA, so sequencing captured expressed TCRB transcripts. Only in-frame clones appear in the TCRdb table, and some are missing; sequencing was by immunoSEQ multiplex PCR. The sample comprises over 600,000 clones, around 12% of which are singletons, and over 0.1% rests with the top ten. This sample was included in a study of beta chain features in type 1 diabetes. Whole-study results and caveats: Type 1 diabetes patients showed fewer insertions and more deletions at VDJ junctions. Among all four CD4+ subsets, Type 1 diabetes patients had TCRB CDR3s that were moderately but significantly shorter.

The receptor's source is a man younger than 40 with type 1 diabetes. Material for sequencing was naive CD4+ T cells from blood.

CDR3 protein: CASSELGGNSPLHF. CDR3 nucleotides: TGTGCCAGCAGTGAATTGGGGGGGAATTCACCCCTCCACTTT. This chain joins TRBV2 and TRBJ1-6; TRBD1 is a possible D gene (5 bases). Per the germline V gene, CDR1 is SNHLY and CDR2 is FYNNEI. The CDR3 spans 14 residues. The germline V and J ends were trimmed by 2 bases and 7 bases, with 9 bases remaining between them.